This T cell receptor beta chain was profiled in a study of blood T cells in healthy people across ages (dated by TCRdb to 2014 to 2015). Regarding the study in general: Template switching captured roughly one uniquely barcoded TCR beta cDNA molecule per two T cells in model experiments. The study measured age-related changes in TCR beta repertoire diversity using deep sequencing normalized with unique cDNA molecular identifiers. The donors were split into four age groups: young (average 16 years), middle-aged (about 40), aged (approximately 59) and long-lived (about 74). To avoid experimental bias, donors of different ages were distributed randomly across sequencing lanes. The study analyzed two additional independent replicas of 1 million unique cDNA reads from the same blood draw for two donors, one aged 18 to 30 and one aged 80 or older.

Libraries were prepared through 5' RACE. The reads were generated on an Illumina HiSeq 2500. A second PCR of 7 to 11 cycles was run with a J-beta primer mix and a sample-barcoded 5' primer. A template-switch 5' adaptor carrying 12 random nucleotides introduced a unique molecular identifier onto each TCR beta cDNA molecule. Each sample yielded at least 3 million CDR3-containing paired-end reads. First-strand cDNA synthesis was performed from all RNA using the Mint cDNA synthesis kit, with priming by a TRBC-specific oligonucleotide. Following uracil-DNA glycosylase treatment, a first 18-cycle PCR with universal primers M1SS and BC2_uni_R was performed on all cDNA. The original methods were these. For normalization, 1 million high-quality reads, each with a distinct molecular identifier, were randomly selected from each sample. Reads with shared molecular identifiers were discarded instead of being binned into consensus sequences. MiTCR, with a Q25 quality threshold and the strictest error-elimination algorithm, was used for CDR3 identification, clonotype clustering and error correction. A nonparametric unseen species model using Euler transformation provided a lower-bound estimate of total TCR beta diversity. In-frame beta chains were kept once TCRdb had trimmed the public reads at Q25 with fastp and called clones with MiXCR. When rows share a CDR3 protein, they turn into one entry using the most common DNA and genes. The V and J calls were determined by TCRdb, not by the authors. For this sample there are around 900,000 distinct CDR3 sequences; 45% to 60% appear just once. The ten largest make up about 22% of the sample.

What the work shows at the level of the full study, not this receptor alone: The CMV infection status of donors was not known, potentially confounding age-related changes in expanded clonotypes. A strong correlation was found between observed TCR beta diversity and the percentage of naive T cells measured by flow cytometry. Compared with the aged group, more naive CD4+ T cells, fewer expanded clones and increased TCR diversity were shown by the long-lived group, suggesting age selection. As age increased, observed TCR beta diversity per million T cells dropped in a roughly linear way, and a significant reduction was already evident by age approximately 40. Since profiling was done on bulk unsorted PBMCs, naive and antigen-experienced compartments could not be conclusively compared. Estimates of total diversity based on one million sequenced T cells were regarded as lower bounds and as underestimates.

Donors were 39 systemically healthy Caucasian individuals from Russia aged about 6 to 100 years. Each donor gave roughly 9 milliliters of peripheral blood, drawn into EDTA-treated Vacutainer tubes. Ficoll-Paque density-gradient centrifugation was used to isolate PBMCs, with at least 7 million obtained per sample. Trizol reagent was used to extract total RNA from the PBMCs, yielding at least 5 micrograms per sample. For every donor, flow cytometry on a PBMC aliquot measured the percentage of naive CD45RAhigh/CD27high T cells. On this clonotype itself: Its antigen is not yet known. Base qualities were left out, and no much larger clone turns up one base away.

Including the terminal cysteine and phenylalanine, the CDR3 comprises 14 residues. Of all the DNA, just the CDR3 is kept, 42 bases in frame from base 1. Relative to germline, V is 5 bases shorter and J is 2 bases shorter, with 12 bases between their ends. The sequence came from an older woman in good health. Material for sequencing was blood. The rearranged segments are TRBV12-3 or TRBV12-4 and TRBJ2-5; a tentative D call is TRBD1 (6 bases match). The bases read TGTGCCAGCAGTCGACAGGTTTTACAAGAGACCCAGTACTTC. This encodes CASSRQVLQETQYF.